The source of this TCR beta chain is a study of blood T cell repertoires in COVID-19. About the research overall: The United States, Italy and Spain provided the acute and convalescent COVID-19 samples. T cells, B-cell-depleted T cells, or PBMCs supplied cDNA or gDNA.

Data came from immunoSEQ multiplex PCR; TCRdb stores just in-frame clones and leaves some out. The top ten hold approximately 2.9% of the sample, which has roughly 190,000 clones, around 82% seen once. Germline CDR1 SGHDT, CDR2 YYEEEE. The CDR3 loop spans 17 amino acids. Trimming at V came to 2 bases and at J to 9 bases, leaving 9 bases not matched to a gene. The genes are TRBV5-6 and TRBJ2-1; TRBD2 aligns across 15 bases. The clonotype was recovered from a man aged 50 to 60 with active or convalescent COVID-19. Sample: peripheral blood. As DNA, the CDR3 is TGTGCCAGCAGCTTCCGGACTAGCGGGAGGGCCGGGGGTGAGCAGTTCTTC. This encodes CASSFRTSGRAGGEQFF.